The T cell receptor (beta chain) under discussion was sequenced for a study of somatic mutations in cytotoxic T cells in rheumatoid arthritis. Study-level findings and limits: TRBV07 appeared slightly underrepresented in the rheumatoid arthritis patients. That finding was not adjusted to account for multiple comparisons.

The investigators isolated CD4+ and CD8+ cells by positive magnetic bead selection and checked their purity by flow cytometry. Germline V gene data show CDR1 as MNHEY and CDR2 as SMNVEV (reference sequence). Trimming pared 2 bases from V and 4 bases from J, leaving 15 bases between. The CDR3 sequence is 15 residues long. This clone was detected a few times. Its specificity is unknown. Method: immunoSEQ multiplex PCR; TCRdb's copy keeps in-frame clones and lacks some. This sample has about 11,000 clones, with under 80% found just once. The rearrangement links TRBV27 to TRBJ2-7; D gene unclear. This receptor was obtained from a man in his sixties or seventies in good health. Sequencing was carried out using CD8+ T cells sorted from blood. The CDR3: CASSLGTTVPYEQYF. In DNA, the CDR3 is TGTGCCAGCAGTTTAGGCACCACCGTTCCATACGAGCAGTACTTC.